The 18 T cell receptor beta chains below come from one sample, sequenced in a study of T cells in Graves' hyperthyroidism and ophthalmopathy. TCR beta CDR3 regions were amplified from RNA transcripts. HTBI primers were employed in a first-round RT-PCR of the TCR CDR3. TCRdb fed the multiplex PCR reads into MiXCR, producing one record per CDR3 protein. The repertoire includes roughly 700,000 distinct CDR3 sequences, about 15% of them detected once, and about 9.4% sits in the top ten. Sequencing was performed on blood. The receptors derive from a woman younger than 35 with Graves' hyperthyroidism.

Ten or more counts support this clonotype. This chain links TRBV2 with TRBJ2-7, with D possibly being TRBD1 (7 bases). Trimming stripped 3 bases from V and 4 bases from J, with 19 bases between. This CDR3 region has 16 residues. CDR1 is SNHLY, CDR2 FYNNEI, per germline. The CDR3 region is CASSDSEGQLQYEQYF. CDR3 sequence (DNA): TGTGCCAGCAGTGACTCGGAGGGACAGTTACAATACGAGCAGTACTTC.

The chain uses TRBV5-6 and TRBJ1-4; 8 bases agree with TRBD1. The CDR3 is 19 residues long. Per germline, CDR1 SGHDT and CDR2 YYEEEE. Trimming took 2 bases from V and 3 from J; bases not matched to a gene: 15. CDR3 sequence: CASSLFPGQAPRANEKLFF. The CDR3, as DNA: TGTGCCAGCAGCTTATTTCCGGGACAGGCGCCCCGGGCTAATGAAAAACTGTTTTTT.

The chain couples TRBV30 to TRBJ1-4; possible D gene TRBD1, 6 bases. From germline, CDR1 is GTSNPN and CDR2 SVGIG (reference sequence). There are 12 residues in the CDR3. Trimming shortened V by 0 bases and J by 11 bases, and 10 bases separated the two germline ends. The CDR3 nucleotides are TGTGCCTGGAGTGTAGAGGGGGTGAAACTGTTTTTT. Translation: CAWSVEGVKLFF.

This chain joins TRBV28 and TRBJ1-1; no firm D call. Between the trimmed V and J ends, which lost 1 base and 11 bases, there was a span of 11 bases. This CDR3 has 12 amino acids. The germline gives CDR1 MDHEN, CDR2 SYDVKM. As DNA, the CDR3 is TGTGCCAGCAGTTTATTTGGGGAGAAGGCTTTCTTT. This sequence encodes CASSLFGEKAFF.

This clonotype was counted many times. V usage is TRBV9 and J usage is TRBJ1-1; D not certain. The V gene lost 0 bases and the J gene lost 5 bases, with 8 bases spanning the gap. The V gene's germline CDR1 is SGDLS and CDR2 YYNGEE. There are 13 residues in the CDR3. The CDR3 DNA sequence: TGTGCCAGCAGCGTAGCGGGAAGAACTGAAGCTTTCTTT. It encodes CASSVAGRTEAFF.

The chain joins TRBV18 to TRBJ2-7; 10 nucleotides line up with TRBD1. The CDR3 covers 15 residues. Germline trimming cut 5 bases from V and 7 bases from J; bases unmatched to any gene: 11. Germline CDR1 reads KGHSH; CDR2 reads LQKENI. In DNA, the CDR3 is TGTGCCAGCTCATCTACGGGACAGGGGTTAACTGAGCAGTACTTC. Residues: CASSSTGQGLTEQYF.

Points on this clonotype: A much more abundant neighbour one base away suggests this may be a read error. The CDR3 nucleotides read TGTGCCAGCAGTTTTATTGGGCCATACGAGCAGTTCTTC. It is translated as CASSFIGPYEQFF. The chain is built from TRBV28 and TRBJ2-1; D is unresolved. The germline V gene encodes CDR1 MDHEN and CDR2 SYDVKM. CDR3 length: 13 residues. V lost 3 bases, J lost 10 bases, and 13 bases lay in between.

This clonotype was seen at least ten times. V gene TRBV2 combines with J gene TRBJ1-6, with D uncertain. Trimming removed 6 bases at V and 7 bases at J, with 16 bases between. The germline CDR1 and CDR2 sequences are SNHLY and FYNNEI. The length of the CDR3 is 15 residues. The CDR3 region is CASSDGIRGNSPLHF. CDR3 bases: TGTGCCAGCAGCGACGGGATCCGAGGGAATTCACCCCTCCACTTT.

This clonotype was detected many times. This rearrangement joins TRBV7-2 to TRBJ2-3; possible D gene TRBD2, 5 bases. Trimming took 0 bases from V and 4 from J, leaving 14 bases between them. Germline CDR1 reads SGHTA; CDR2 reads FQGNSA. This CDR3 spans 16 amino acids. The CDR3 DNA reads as TGTGCCAGCAGCTTAGCTGGACTCCCCGACCCAGATACGCAGTATTTT. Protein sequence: CASSLAGLPDPDTQYF.

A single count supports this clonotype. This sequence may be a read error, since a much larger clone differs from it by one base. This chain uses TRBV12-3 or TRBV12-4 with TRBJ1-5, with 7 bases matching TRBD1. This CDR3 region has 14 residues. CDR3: CASSSDRYLQPRHF. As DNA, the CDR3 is TGTGCCAGCAGTTCGGACAGGTATTTGCAGCCCCGGCATTTT.

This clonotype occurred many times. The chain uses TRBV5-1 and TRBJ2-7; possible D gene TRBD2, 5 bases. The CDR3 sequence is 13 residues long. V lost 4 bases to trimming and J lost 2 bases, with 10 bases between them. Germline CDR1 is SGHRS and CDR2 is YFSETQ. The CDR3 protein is CASSPRGPYEQYF. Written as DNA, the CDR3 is TGCGCCAGCAGCCCCCGCGGGCCCTACGAGCAGTACTTC.

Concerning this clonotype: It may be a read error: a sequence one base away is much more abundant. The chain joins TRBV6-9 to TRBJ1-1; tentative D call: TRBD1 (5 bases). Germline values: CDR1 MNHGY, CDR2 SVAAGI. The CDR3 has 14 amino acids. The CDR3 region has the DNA TGTGCCAGCAGTTATGAAAGACAGTACACTGAAGCTTCCTTT. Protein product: CASSYERQYTEASF.

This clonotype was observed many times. The CDR3 DNA is TGTGCCAGCAGTTTAGCAGGGGAAACCTACAATGAGCAGTTCTTC. Protein sequence: CASSLAGETYNEQFF. The J gene is TRBJ2-1, the V gene TRBV12-3 or TRBV12-4; D possibly corresponds to TRBD1 (5 bases). Between the trimmed V and J ends, which lost 0 bases and 2 bases, there was a span of 8 bases. This CDR3 region has 15 residues.

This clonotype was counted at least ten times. CDR3 coding DNA: TGTGCCAGCAGTTTAGCAGGCGGGTATCCGGGACTAGCGGTGACCCAGTACTTC. Protein: CASSLAGGYPGLAVTQYF. The chain has TRBV27 and TRBJ2-5; TRBD2 matches at 11 bases. V lost 2 bases, J lost 7 bases, and 15 bases stayed unmatched. The CDR3 runs to 18 residues. The germline CDR1 and CDR2 sequences are MNHEY and SMNVEV (reference sequence).

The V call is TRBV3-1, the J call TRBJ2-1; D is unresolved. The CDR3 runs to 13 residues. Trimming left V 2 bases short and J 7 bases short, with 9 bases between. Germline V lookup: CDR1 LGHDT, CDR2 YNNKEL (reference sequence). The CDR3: CASSQLMKNEQFF. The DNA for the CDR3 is TGTGCCAGCAGCCAATTGATGAAAAATGAGCAGTTCTTC.

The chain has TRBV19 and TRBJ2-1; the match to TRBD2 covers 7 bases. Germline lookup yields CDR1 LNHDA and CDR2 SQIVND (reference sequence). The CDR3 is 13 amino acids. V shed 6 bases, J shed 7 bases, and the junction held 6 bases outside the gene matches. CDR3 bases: TGTGCCAGTAGACGACTAGCTGGGAATGAGCAGTTCTTC. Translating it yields CASRRLAGNEQFF.

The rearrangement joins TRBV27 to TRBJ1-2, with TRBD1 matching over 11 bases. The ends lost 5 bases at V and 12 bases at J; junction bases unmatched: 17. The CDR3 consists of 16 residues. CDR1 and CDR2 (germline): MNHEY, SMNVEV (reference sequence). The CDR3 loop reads CASSPYGGTGGRLDTF. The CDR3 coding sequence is TGTGCCAGCAGTCCATATGGGGGGACAGGGGGTCGCTTGGACACCTTC.

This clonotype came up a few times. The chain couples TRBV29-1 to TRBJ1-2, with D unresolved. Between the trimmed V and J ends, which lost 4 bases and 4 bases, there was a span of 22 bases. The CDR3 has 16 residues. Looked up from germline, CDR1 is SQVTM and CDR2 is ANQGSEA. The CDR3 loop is CSVAMEEEGLSYGYTF. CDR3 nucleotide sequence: TGCAGCGTTGCCATGGAAGAAGAAGGGTTAAGCTATGGCTACACCTTC.